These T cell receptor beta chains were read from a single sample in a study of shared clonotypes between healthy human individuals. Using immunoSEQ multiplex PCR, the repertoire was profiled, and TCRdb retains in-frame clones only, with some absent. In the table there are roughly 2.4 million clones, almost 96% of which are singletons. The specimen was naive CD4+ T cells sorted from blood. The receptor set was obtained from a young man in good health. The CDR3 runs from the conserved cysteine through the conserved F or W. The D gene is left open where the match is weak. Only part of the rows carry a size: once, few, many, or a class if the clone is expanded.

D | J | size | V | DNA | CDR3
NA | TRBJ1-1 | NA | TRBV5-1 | TGCGCCAGCAGCAATCGGGGGGCGGAAGGTACTGAAGCTTTCTTT | CASSNRGAEGTEAFF
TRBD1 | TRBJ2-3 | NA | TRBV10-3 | TGTGCCATCAGTGAGTCCCTGCGAGGGACAGGGGCAGATACGCAGTATTTT | CAISESLRGTGADTQYF
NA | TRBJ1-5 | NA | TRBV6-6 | TGTGCCAGCAGGCGGGGGTACAATCAGCCCCAGCATTTT | CASRRGYNQPQHF
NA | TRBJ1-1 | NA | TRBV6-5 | TGTGCCAGCAGTTACCAGGGAAGGACTGAAGCTTTCTTT | CASSYQGRTEAFF
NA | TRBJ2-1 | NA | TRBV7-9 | TGTGCCAGCAGCTTAGGGAGCGGAAGCTCCTACAATGAGCAGTTCTTC | CASSLGSGSSYNEQFF
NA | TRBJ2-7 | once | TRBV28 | TGTGCCAGCAGTCCCGGGTTTGGCGAGCAGTACTTC | CASSPGFGEQYF
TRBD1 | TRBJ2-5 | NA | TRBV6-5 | TGTGCCAGCAGGCCGGACAGGGCATATGGGACCCAGTACTTC | CASRPDRAYGTQYF
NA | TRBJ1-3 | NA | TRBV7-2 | TGTGCCAGCAGTCCCCAGGGAACATCCGGAAACACCATATATTTT | CASSPQGTSGNTIYF
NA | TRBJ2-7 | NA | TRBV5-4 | TGTGCCAGCAGCTTGGGGCCCCTGGGGGAGCAGTACTTC | CASSLGPLGEQYF
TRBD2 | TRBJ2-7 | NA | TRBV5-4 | TGTGCCAGCAGCTTGGGCGGGACTAGCGGAAACTACGAGCAGTACTTC | CASSLGGTSGNYEQYF
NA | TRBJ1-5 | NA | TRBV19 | TGTGCCAGTAGTAGAGGGGTGGGCAATCAGCCCCAGCATTTT | CASSRGVGNQPQHF
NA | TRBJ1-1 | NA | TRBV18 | TGTGCCAGCTCACCACCTGTCCGGTTACTTGAAGCTTTCTTT | CASSPPVRLLEAFF
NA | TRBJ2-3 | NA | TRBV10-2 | TGCGCCAGCAGGCCGGGGGGCTTTGCAGATACGCAGTATTTT | CASRPGGFADTQYF
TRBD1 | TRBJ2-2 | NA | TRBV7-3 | TGTGCCAGCAGCCCAGGGGGACAAAACACCGGGGAGCTGTTTTTT | CASSPGGQNTGELFF
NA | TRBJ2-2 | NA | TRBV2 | TGTGCCAGCAGTGAAGACGTGGGTCTAGAGCCCGGGGAGCTGTTTTTT | CASSEDVGLEPGELFF
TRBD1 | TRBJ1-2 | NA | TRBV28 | TGTGCCAGCACAGGGACAGTCTATGGCTACACCTTC | CASTGTVYGYTF
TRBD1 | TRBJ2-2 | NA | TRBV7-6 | TGTGCCAGCAGCTTAGTGGGACAGAGGAACACCGGGGAGCTGTTTTTT | CASSLVGQRNTGELFF
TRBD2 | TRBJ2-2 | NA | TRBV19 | TGTGCCAGTACTAGCGGGAGGATGAACACCGGGGAGCTGTTTTTT | CASTSGRMNTGELFF
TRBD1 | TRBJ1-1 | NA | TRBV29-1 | TGCAGCGTTGAAAGGGACAGGGCTTTAGAGTGGAGAAAAACTGAAGCTTTCTTT | CSVERDRALEWRKTEAFF
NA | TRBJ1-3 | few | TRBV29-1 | TGCAGCGTTGAAACAGCTGGAAACACCATATATTTT | CSVETAGNTIYF
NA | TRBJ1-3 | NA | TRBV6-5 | TGTGCCAGTAGAAAAAGCTCCTCTGGAAACACCATATATTTT | CASRKSSSGNTIYF
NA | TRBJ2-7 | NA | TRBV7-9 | TGTGCCAGCAGCTTTGGGCACTCCTACGAGCAGTACTTC | CASSFGHSYEQYF